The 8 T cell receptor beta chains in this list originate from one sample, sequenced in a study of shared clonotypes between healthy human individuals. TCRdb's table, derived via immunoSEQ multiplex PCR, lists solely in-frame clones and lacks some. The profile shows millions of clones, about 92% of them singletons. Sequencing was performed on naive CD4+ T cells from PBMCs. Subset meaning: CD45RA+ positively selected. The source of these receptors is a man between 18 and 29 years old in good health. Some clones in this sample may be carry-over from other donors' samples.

This chain's CDR3 is CSVEGSRSYEQYF. The DNA for the CDR3 is TGCAGCGTTGAAGGGTCTCGGAGCTACGAGCAGTACTTC. This chain links TRBV29-1 with TRBJ2-7; no reliable D call. This CDR3 has 13 amino acids. Trimming removed 1 base at V and 3 bases at J, with 10 bases between. CDR1 is SQVTM and CDR2 is ANQGSEA in the germline V gene.

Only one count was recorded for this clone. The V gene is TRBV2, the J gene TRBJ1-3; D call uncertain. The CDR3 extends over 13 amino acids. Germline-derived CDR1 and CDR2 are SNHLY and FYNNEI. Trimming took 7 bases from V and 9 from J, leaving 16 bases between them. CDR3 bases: TGTGCCAGCAAAAAGGAGGTCGATGGCACCATATATTTT. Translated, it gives CASKKEVDGTIYF.

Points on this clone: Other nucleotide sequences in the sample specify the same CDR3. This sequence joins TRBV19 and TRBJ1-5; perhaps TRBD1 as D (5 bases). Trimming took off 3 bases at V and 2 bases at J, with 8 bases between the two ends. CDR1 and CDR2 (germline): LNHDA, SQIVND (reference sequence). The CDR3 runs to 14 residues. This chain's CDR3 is CASSIIRGNQPQHF. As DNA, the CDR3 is TGTGCCAGTAGTATCATCAGGGGCAATCAGCCCCAGCATTTT.

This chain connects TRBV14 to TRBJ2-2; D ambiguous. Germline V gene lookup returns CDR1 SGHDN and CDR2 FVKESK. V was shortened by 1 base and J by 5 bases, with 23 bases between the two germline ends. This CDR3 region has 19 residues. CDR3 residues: CASSQVPPPPGAWTGELFF. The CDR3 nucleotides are TGTGCCAGCAGCCAAGTTCCCCCTCCCCCGGGCGCCTGGACCGGGGAGCTGTTTTTT.

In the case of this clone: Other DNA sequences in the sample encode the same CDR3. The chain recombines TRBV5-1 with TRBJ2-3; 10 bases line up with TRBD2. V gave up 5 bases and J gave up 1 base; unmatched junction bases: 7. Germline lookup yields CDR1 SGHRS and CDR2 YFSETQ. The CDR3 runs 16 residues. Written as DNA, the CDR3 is TGCGCCAGCAGGTTGACAGGGACTAGCGGCACAGATACGCAGTATTTT. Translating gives CASRLTGTSGTDTQYF.

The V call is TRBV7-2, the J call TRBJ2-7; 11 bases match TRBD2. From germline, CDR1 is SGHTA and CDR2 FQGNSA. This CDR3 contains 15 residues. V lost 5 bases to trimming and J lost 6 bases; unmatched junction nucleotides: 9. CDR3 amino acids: CASSLLAGELVEQYF. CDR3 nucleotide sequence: TGTGCCAGCAGCCTACTAGCGGGAGAATTGGTCGAGCAGTACTTC.

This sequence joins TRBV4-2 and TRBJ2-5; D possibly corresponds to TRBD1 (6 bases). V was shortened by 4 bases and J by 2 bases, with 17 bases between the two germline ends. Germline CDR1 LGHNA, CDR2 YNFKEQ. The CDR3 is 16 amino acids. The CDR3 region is CASSRKQGSYQETQYF. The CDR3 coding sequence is TGTGCCAGCAGCCGGAAACAGGGATCCTATCAAGAGACCCAGTACTTC.

CDR3 nucleotides: TGTGCCAGCAGCTTAACTCGACGGGAGTTAGGCGGGGAGCTGTTTTTT. This sequence encodes CASSLTRRELGGELFF. The chain links TRBV7-2 to TRBJ2-2; a weak D match, TRBD2 (6 bases). The CDR3 consists of 16 residues. The germline gives CDR1 SGHTA, CDR2 FQGNSA. Trimming removed 2 bases at V and 7 bases at J, with 17 bases between.